This T cell receptor (beta chain) derives from a study of T cell responses to AZD1222 COVID-19 vaccine. Across the study: Whether given at about 4 or about 12 weeks, second doses were pooled. Notes on the study in general: The reported proportion of spike-specific TCRs targeting unmutated variant regions was nearly half. Two AZD1222 administrations were followed by greater Spike-specific TCR breadth and depth. Donor demographics were predominantly white British with a female majority; clonal diversity may be underestimated.

With regard to this clone: No antigen is known for it.

Assay: immunoSEQ multiplex PCR; the TCRdb copy retains only in-frame clones and omits some. Among 95,000 to 150,000 clones listed, 87% were seen once. CDR3 length: 16 amino acids. Germline loops: CDR1 LGHDT, CDR2 YNNKEL (reference sequence). The ends were cut back, 1 base at V and 1 base at J, with 11 bases in the middle. Specimen: peripheral blood, collected on day 0 of AZD1222 vaccination. The TCR was taken from an adult in good health. The V call is TRBV3-1 (or the pseudogene TRBV3-2), the J call TRBJ2-1; possible D gene TRBD2, 6 bases. The DNA for the CDR3 is TGTGCCAGCAGCCAAGTGGGCGGGGTTTCCTACAATGAGCAGTTCTTC. It specifies CASSQVGGVSYNEQFF.